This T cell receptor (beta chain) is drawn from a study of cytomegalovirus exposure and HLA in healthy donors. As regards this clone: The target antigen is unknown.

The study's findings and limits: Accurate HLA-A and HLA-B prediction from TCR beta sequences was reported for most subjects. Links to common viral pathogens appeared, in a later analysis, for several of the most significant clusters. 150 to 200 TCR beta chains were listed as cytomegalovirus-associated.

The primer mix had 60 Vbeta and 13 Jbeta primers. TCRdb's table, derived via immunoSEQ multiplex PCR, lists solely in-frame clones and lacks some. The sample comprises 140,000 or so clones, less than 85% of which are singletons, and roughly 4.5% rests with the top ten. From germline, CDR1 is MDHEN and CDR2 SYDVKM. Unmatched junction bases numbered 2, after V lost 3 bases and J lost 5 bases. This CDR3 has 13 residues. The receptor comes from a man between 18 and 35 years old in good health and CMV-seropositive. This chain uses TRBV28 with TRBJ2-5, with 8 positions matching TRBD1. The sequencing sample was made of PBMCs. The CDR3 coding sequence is TGTGCCAGCAGTTTCAGGGGGCGGGAGACCCAGTACTTC. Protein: CASSFRGRETQYF. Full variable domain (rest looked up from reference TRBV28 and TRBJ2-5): DVKVTQSSRYLVKRTGEKVFLECVQDMDHENMFWYRQDPGLGLRLIYFSYDVKMKEKGDIPEGYSVSREKKERFSLILESASTNQTSMYLCASSFRGRETQYFGPGTRLLVL.